This paragraph covers one TCR beta chain sequence. Germline V lookup: CDR1 ENHRY, CDR2 SYGVKD. V shed 9 bases and J shed 0 bases, with 12 bases lying between them. The CDR3 has 14 residues. This specimen belongs to a study of PD-L1 blockade in urothelial cancer. The data were produced by immunoSEQ multiplex PCR, yet TCRdb's version contains in-frame clones alone and is incomplete. The sample has 33,000 or so clones, roughly four fifths seen once. The source of this sequence is an older man with urothelial cancer. The sample in question was PBMCs, obtained around atezolizumab (anti-PD-L1) treatment. V usage is TRBV10-3 and J usage is TRBJ2-1; D may be TRBD2 (7 bases). CDR3: CAMGGGNSYNEQFF. CDR3 bases: TGTGCCATGGGCGGGGGCAACTCCTACAATGAGCAGTTCTTC.